This T cell receptor beta chain was recovered during a study of T-cell memory formation after mild COVID-19. One entry per CDR3 protein, called by TCRdb with MiXCR from the 5' RACE reads. The sample has 110,000 or so distinct CDR3 sequences, 22% seen once. The V and J ends lost 5 bases and 0 bases respectively, with 8 bases between them. This CDR3 spans 15 amino acids. Per germline, CDR1 SGHTA and CDR2 FQGTGA. This sequence joins TRBV7-3 and TRBJ2-6, with D possibly TRBD1 on 6 matching bases. The specimen was PBMCs or a T cell subset sorted from them (not recorded which). The receptor comes from a man aged 18 to 29 who had mild COVID-19 (a few samples of this study predate the infection). Cell type and time point are not known. The chain's CDR3 is CASSLDSSGANVLTF. The CDR3 coding sequence is TGTGCCAGCAGCCTGGACAGCTCTGGGGCCAACGTCCTGACTTTC.